This TCR beta chain was captured in a study of blood T cell repertoires in COVID-19 (TCRdb year 2020). For context, the study as a whole: Samples covering the acute and convalescent phases of COVID-19 were provided by collaborators in the United States, Italy and Spain. Nearly every sample came with metadata listing a de-identified subject ID, COVID-19 status, age in years and sex. The prospective study material was composed of cDNA or gDNA derived from T cells, B-cell-depleted T cells, or PBMCs. Where HLA class I and class II types were available, the types were taken from metadata supplied by the sample provider, not from assay-based typing. The repertoires were released in a freely available public database meant as a resource for research on the immune response to SARS-CoV-2. The samples were drawn from two sources: the first 160 participants of the ongoing ImmuneRACE study, and 1,000 to 1,500 subjects contributed by 6 global collaborators. Deeply sampled blood TCRbeta repertoires from subjects exposed to, actively infected with, or recovered from COVID-19 were included in the dataset.

The germline V gene yields SGDLS for CDR1 and YYNGEE for CDR2. V lost 0 bases and J lost 3 bases; the stretch between them is 13 bases long. The CDR3 measures 15 amino acids from cysteine to phenylalanine. Of the read, only the CDR3 DNA is kept; its 45 bases are in frame from base 1. TCRbeta CDR3 regions were amplified from genomic DNA using the immunoSEQ Assay, a bias-controlled multiplex PCR. The original pipeline was this. The number of nucleated cells in each sample was estimated by amplification of reference gene primers within the assay. Sequence reads were collapsed and filtered to measure the absolute abundance of every unique TCRbeta CDR3 rearrangement. For each sample, productive Simpson clonality was calculated as the square root of Simpson's diversity index across productive rearrangements. This is the immuneACCESS table as TCRdb keeps it, with only in-frame sequences that have V and J called. A part of the clones is gone; compared with another copy, unresolved V genes explain less than half, and the rest is unexplained. That table is the source of V, J and clone size, and D and trimming were worked out from the DNA. For this sample there are about 16,000 clones; around 89% appear just once. Clones ranked in the top ten supply more than 10% of the sample.

General study outcomes and caveats: The amount of clinical and demographic metadata varied by source and participant and was provided uncurated.

Whole blood was collected in K2EDTA tubes by collaborating institutions according to the institutions' own protocols. Collaborator samples were shipped for TCRbeta analysis as frozen whole blood, isolated PBMCs, or DNA extracted from either sample type. This clone was picked up a small number of times. Its antigen is not yet known. Base qualities are not at hand, and no much larger clone is one base apart. In this chain, TRBV9 is recombined with TRBJ2-7, with no confidently assigned D gene. This sequence originates from a human donor in a cohort sampled during active COVID-19. Material for sequencing was peripheral blood. The CDR3 is CASSVGYTLVYEQYF. At the DNA level, the sequence is TGTGCCAGCAGCGTAGGGTACACGCTCGTCTACGAGCAGTACTTC.